These 10 T cell receptor beta chains share one sample of origin, sequenced in a study of cytomegalovirus exposure and HLA in healthy donors. With 60 Vbeta and 13 Jbeta primers, the PCR was carried out. Generated by immunoSEQ multiplex PCR, the TCRdb table keeps only in-frame clones and is missing some. The repertoire has about 160,000 clones, around 78% of them found once; the top ten carry around 0.71%. The sequenced sample was PBMCs. Receptor source: a female donor in good health and CMV-seronegative.

The chain joins TRBV16 to TRBJ2-5, with D possibly being TRBD2 (6 bases). Trimming removed 6 bases at V and 1 base at J, with 15 bases between. The germline CDR1 and CDR2 sequences are KGHSY and FQNENV. The CDR3 loop spans 15 amino acids. Here the CDR3 DNA reads TGTGCCAGCAGAAAGACTAGGGATGGCCAAGAGACCCAGTACTTC. Translation gives CASRKTRDGQETQYF.

This clone has a handful of counts. This chain uses TRBV4-3 with TRBJ2-7, with 11 bases fitting TRBD1. V shed 0 bases, J shed 6 bases, and the junction held 10 bases outside the gene matches. This CDR3 is 17 amino acids long. Germline V gene lookup returns CDR1 LGHNA and CDR2 YSLEER. DNA of the CDR3: TGCGCCAGCAGCCAAGATTGGGTAAGGACAGGGGGCCCCGAGCAGTACTTC. Translating it yields CASSQDWVRTGGPEQYF.

V usage is TRBV11-1 and J usage is TRBJ2-3; TRBD2 matches at 9 bases. Unmatched junction bases numbered 6, after V lost 1 base and J lost 4 bases. CDR3 length equals 16 residues. From germline, CDR1 is SGHAT and CDR2 FQDESV (reference sequence). CDR3 DNA sequence: TGTGCCAGCAGCTTAGGTATTAGCGGGAGATCAGATACGCAGTATTTT. Translating gives CASSLGISGRSDTQYF.

The CDR3 DNA is TGCGCCAGCAGCTACCTACAGGGGCTCGTCACAGATACGCAGTATTTT. Encoded protein: CASSYLQGLVTDTQYF. V usage is TRBV5-1 and J usage is TRBJ2-3, with 7 bases fitting TRBD1. CDR3 size: 16 residues. V was pared by 3 bases and J by 2 bases, with 9 bases of the junction left unmatched. The germline V gene has CDR1 SGHRS and CDR2 YFSETQ.

The genes are TRBV30 and TRBJ2-3; 8 nucleotides match TRBD1. Germline CDR1 GTSNPN, CDR2 SVGIG (reference sequence). V shed 6 bases, J shed 6 bases, and the junction held 5 bases outside the gene matches. CDR3 length: 12 amino acids. The DNA for the CDR3 is TGTGCCTGTCAGGGGGCGGTGGATACGCAGTATTTT. Translation gives CACQGAVDTQYF. The full variable domain, rest sourced from reference TRBV30 and TRBJ2-3, is SQTIHQWPATLVQPVGSPLSLECTVEGTSNPNLYWYRQAAGRGLQLLFYSVGIGQISSEVPQNLSASRPQDRQFILSSKKLLLSDSGFYLCACQGAVDTQYFGPGTRLTVL.

This clone was detected only a few times. V usage is TRBV18 and J usage is TRBJ1-1; the D gene is possibly TRBD1 (6 bases). Deletions cut 3 bases from V and 3 bases from J, with 8 bases between. CDR1 KGHSH and CDR2 LQKENI come from the germline V gene. This CDR3 is built from 13 residues. CDR3 nucleotides: TGTGCCAGCTCACCCACAGGGTACACTGAAGCTTTCTTT. Its protein product is CASSPTGYTEAFF.

The chain links TRBV4-2 to TRBJ2-3; D not certain. The ends were cut back, 0 bases at V and 3 bases at J, with 7 bases in the middle. The CDR3 is 14 residues long. The germline CDR1 and CDR2 sequences are LGHNA and YNFKEQ. CDR3 in amino acids: CASSQDSFTDTQYF. The CDR3 bases are TGTGCCAGCAGCCAAGATAGTTTTACAGATACGCAGTATTTT.

V usage is TRBV30 and J usage is TRBJ1-4; the match to TRBD1 covers 11 bases. In germline, CDR1 is GTSNPN, CDR2 SVGIG (reference sequence). The CDR3 is 17 amino acids. Trimming at V came to 3 bases and at J to 7 bases, leaving 13 bases not matched to a gene. The CDR3 coding sequence is TGTGCCTGGAGCTCTGGACAGGGGGCAAGTTTGTTTGAAAAACTGTTTTTT. This gives the protein CAWSSGQGASLFEKLFF.

J is TRBJ1-4 and V is TRBV7-2; D is perhaps TRBD1 (5 bases). Per the germline V gene, CDR1 is SGHTA and CDR2 is FQGNSA. V lost 5 bases and J 7 bases, leaving 17 bases between the germline ends. The CDR3 length is 15 residues. DNA for the CDR3: TGTGCCAGCAGCCGGGTTGGAGGGCAGGGTGAAAAACTGTTTTTT. It specifies CASSRVGGQGEKLFF.

This chain uses TRBV15 with TRBJ1-1; D call uncertain. The CDR3 runs 14 residues. Germline values: CDR1 LNHNV, CDR2 YYDKDF (reference sequence). The V and J ends lost 4 bases and 1 base respectively, with 10 bases between them. The CDR3 region is CATSILHTNTEAFF. CDR3 nucleotides: TGTGCCACCAGCATCTTACATACGAACACTGAAGCTTTCTTT.